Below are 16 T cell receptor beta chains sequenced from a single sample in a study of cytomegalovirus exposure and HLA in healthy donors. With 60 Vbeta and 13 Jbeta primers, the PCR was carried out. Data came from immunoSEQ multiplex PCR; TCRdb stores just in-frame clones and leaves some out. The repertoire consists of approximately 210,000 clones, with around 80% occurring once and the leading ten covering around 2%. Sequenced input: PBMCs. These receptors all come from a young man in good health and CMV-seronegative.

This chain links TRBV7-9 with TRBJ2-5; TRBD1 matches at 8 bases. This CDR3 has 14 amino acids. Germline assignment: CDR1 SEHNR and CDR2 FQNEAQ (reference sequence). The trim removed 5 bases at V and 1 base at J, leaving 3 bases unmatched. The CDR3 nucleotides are TGTGCCAGCAGCCCGGACAGGGCCCAAGAGACCCAGTACTTC. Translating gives CASSPDRAQETQYF.

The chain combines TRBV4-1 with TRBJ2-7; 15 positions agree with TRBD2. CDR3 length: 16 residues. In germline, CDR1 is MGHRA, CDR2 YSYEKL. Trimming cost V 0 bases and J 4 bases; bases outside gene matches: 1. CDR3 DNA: TGCGCCAGCAGCCAAGAAGGGACTAGCGGGAGGTACGAGCAGTACTTC. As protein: CASSQEGTSGRYEQYF.

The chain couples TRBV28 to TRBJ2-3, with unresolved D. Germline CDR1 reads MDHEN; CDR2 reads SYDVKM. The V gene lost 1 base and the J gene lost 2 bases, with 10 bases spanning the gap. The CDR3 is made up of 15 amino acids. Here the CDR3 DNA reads TGTGCCAGCAGTTTATCTCCGCGGAACACAGATACGCAGTATTTT. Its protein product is CASSLSPRNTDTQYF.

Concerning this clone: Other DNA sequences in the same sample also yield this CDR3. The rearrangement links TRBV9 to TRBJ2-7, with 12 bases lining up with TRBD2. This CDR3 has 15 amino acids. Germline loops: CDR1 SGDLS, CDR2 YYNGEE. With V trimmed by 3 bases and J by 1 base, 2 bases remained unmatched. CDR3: CASSAGTSGSYEQYF. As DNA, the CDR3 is TGTGCCAGCAGCGCTGGGACTAGCGGGTCCTACGAGCAGTACTTC.

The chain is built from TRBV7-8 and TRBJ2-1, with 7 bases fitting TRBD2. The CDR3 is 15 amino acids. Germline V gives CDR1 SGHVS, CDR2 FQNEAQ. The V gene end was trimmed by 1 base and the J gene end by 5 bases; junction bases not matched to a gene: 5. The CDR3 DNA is TGTGCCAGCAGCTTAGGAATAGCGGGTGACAATGAGCAGTTCTTC. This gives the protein CASSLGIAGDNEQFF. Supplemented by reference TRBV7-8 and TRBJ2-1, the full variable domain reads GAGVSQSPRYKVAKRGQDVALRCDPISGHVSLFWYQQALGQGPEFLTYFQNEAQLDKSGLPSDRFFAERPEGSVSTLKIQRTQQEDSAVYLCASSLGIAGDNEQFFGPGTRLTVL.

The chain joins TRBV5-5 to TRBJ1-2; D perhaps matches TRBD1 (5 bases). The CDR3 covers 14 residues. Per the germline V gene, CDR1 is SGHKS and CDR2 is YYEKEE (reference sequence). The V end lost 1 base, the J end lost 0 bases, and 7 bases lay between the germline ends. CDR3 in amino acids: CASSLSTANYGYTF. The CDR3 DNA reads TGTGCCAGCAGCTTGTCGACAGCTAACTATGGCTACACCTTC.

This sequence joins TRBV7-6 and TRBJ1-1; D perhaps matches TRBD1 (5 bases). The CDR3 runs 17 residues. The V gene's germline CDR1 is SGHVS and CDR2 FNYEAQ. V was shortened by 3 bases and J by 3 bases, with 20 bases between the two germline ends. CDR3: CASSLTNIQVVYTEAFF. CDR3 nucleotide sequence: TGTGCCAGCAGCTTGACGAACATACAGGTGGTGTACACTGAAGCTTTCTTT.

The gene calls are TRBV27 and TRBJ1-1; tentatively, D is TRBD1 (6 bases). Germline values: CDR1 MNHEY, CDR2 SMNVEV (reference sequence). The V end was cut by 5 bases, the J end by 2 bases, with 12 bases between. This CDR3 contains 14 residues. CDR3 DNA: TGTGCCAGCAGTCGAGGGACATCAAACACTGAAGCTTTCTTT. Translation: CASSRGTSNTEAFF.

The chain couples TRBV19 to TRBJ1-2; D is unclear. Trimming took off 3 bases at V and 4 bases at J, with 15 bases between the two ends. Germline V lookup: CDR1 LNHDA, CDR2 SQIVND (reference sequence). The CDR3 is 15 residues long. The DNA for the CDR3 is TGTGCCAGTAGTATCGGGCCTCTGGGAGGCTATGGCTACACCTTC. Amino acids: CASSIGPLGGYGYTF.

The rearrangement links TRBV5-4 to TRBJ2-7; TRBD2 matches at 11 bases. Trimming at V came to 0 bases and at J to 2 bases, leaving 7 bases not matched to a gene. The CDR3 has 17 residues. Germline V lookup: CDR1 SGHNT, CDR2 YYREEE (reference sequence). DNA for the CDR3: TGTGCCAGCAGCTTGGAGGCTAGCGGGAGGTACACCTACGAGCAGTACTTC. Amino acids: CASSLEASGRYTYEQYF.

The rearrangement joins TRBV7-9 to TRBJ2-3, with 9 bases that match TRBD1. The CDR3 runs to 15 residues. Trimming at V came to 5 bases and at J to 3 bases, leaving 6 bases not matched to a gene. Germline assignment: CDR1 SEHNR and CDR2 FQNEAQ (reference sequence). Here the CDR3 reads CASSPWTGETDTQYF. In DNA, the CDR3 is TGTGCCAGCAGCCCCTGGACAGGGGAAACAGATACGCAGTATTTT.

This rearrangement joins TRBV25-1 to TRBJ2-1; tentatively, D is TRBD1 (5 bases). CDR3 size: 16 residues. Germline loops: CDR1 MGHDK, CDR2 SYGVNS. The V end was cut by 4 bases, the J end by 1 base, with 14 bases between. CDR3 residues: CASSGKSQGSYNEQFF. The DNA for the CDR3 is TGTGCCAGCAGTGGTAAGAGTCAGGGTTCCTACAATGAGCAGTTCTTC.

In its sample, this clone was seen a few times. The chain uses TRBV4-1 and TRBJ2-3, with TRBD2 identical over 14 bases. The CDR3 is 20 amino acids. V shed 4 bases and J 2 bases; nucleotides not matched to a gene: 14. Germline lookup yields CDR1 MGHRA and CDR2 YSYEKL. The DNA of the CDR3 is TGCGCCAGCAGCCGGACGCCTGGGACTAGCGGGAGTTGGTCCACAGATACGCAGTATTTT. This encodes CASSRTPGTSGSWSTDTQYF.

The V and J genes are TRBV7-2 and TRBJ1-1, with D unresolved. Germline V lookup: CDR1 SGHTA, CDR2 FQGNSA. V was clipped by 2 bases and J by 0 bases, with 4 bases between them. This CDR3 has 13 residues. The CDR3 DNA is TGTGCCAGCAGCTTATCTATGAACACTGAAGCTTTCTTT. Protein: CASSLSMNTEAFF.

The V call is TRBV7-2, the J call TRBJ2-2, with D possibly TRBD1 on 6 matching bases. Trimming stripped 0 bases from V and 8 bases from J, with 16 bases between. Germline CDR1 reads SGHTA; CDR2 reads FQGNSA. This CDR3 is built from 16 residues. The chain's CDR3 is CASSLARAGESGELFF. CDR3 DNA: TGTGCCAGCAGCTTAGCGAGGGCAGGGGAATCGGGGGAGCTGTTTTTT. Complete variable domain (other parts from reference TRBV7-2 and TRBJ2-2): GAGVSQSPSNKVTEKGKDVELRCDPISGHTALYWYRQSLGQGLEFLIYFQGNSAPDKSGLPSDRFSAERTGGSVSTLTIQRTQQEDSAVYLCASSLARAGESGELFFGEGSRLTVL.

The CDR3 reads CASSSDRPAKNIQYF. CDR3 sequence (DNA): TGTGCCAGCAGCTCCGACAGGCCAGCCAAAAACATTCAGTACTTC. The chain has TRBV11-2 and TRBJ2-4, with D possibly matching TRBD1 (6 bases). V was pared by 4 bases and J by 0 bases, with 10 bases between. Germline V gene sequence: CDR1 SGHAT, CDR2 FQNNGV. This CDR3 has 15 residues.